This T cell receptor (beta chain) was recorded in a study of T cells in tuberculosis. On the study more broadly: In South Africa, adults with active tuberculosis were compared with IGRA-negative and latently infected IGRA-positive adolescents. Overall study results and limits: Smaller distances to GMM-specific TCRs suggested their expansion in active tuberculosis. Smaller alpha distances in active tuberculosis partly reflected shorter CDR3-alpha lengths.

Germline CDR1 and CDR2: LNHDA and SQIVND (reference sequence). This CDR3 region has 14 residues. Trimming removed 5 bases from V and 4 bases from J, with 9 bases in between. Regarding time point: new active TB diagnosis, blood taken before or within 7 days of starting treatment. Each donor contributed roughly 92,000 T cells on average, unsorted. This clone was counted once. Its antigen is not known. Profiled with immunoSEQ multiplex PCR; TCRdb holds only in-frame clones, not every one. The sample has roughly 35,000 clones, 92% seen once. The receptor was derived from an adult with tuberculosis. Some clones in this sample may be carry-over from other donors' samples. The chain combines TRBV19 with TRBJ1-6; a weak D match, TRBD1 (6 bases). Here the sequenced sample was PBMCs, taken at tuberculosis diagnosis. CDR3 bases: TGTGCCAGTAGTCTCGGACAGTATAATTCACCCCTCCACTTT. This sequence encodes CASSLGQYNSPLHF. The full variable domain, with the rest looked up from reference TRBV19 and TRBJ1-6, is DGGITQSPKYLFRKEGQNVTLSCEQNLNHDAMYWYRQDPGQGLRLIYYSQIVNDFQKGDIAEGYSVSREKKESFPLTVTSAQKNPTAFYLCASSLGQYNSPLHFGNGTRLTVT.